Listed below are T cell receptor beta chains from one sample, sequenced in a study of CD8+ T cells in alopecia areata. This table comes from immunoSEQ multiplex PCR, and its TCRdb copy is limited to in-frame clones, with some not included. In the table there are under 150,000 clones, less than 70% of which are singletons. Sample: CD4+ T cells sorted from blood, taken at week 24, from a patient treated with tofacitinib. These receptors came from a human donor with alopecia areata. The CDR3 runs from the conserved cysteine through the conserved F or W. D genes are given only for firm matches. Clone sizes are given selectively: once, few, many, or a class where the clone is expanded.

clone size | J gene | D gene | V gene | CDR3 DNA | CDR3 protein
few | TRBJ2-5 | NA | TRBV7-8 | TGTGCCAGCAGCTTACGTCCAACCCAAGAGACCCAGTACTTC | CASSLRPTQETQYF
NA | TRBJ1-2 | TRBD1 | TRBV30 | TGTGCCTGGAGTTACGGGCAGGGGGCCGGAGGCTACACCTTC | CAWSYGQGAGGYTF
few | TRBJ2-6 | NA | TRBV29-1 | TGCAGCGTTGTCGGGAATTTCGCTGGGGCCAACGTCCTGACTTTC | CSVVGNFAGANVLTF
NA | TRBJ2-3 | NA | TRBV25-1 | TGTGCCAGCAGTGAATGGGACCCAGCGGATACGCAGTATTTT | CASSEWDPADTQYF
medium-sized | TRBJ1-5 | NA | TRBV10-3 | TGTGCCATCATCGAGGGCAATCAGCCCCAGCATTTT | CAIIEGNQPQHF
NA | TRBJ1-1 | NA | TRBV2 | TGTGCCAGCAGTGGGGACCAGCGTGAAGCTTTCTTT | CASSGDQREAFF
NA | TRBJ2-6 | NA | TRBV6-5 | TGTGCCACCGCGGGGACAGTGTCTGGGGCCAACGTCCTGACTTTC | CATAGTVSGANVLTF
NA | TRBJ2-7 | NA | TRBV29-1 | TGCAGCGTTGAAAGATCCTACGAGCAGTACTTC | CSVERSYEQYF
NA | TRBJ2-3 | NA | TRBV7-9 | TGTGCCAGCAGCTTAACTGGTAGGACAGATACGCAGTATTTT | CASSLTGRTDTQYF
NA | TRBJ2-3 | NA | TRBV6-5 | TGTGCCAGCAGTTCTCGATCGGGGGCTTCGGATACGCAGTATTTT | CASSSRSGASDTQYF